A single sample is the source of the 6 T cell receptor beta chains below, sequenced in a study of response to subunit inactivated influenza vaccine. TCRdb ran MiXCR on the RT-PCR reads and lists one entry per CDR3 protein. In the table there are roughly 500,000 distinct CDR3 sequences, 25% of which are singletons. The sample was CD4+ T cells sorted from PBMCs, taken more than 4 days after vaccination. These receptors were collected from a man aged 45-65 years who received an inactivated influenza vaccine.

The rearrangement uses TRBV10-3 and TRBJ1-2; D is uncertain. Germline assignment: CDR1 ENHRY and CDR2 SYGVKD. V dropped 0 bases and J dropped 3 bases, with 8 bases sitting between them. CDR3 size: 14 residues. The CDR3: CAISESGTDYGYTF. CDR3 bases: TGTGCCATCAGTGAGTCAGGCACCGACTATGGCTACACCTTC.

V is TRBV6-1 and J is TRBJ2-4; no firm D call. The ends were cut back, 3 bases at V and 9 bases at J, with 15 bases in the middle. Germline assignment: CDR1 MNHNS and CDR2 SASEGT. CDR3 length: 14 amino acids. Written as DNA, the CDR3 is TGTGCCAGCAGTGAGGGCCCACACTGGGGCATTCAGTACTTC. Its translation: CASSEGPHWGIQYF.

This clonotype showed up just once. The chain combines TRBV20-1 with TRBJ2-7; 11 nucleotides agree with TRBD2. The CDR3 has 15 residues. V trimming: 7 bases; J trimming: 0 bases; junction bases outside the gene matches: 8. The germline V gene encodes CDR1 DFQATT and CDR2 SNEGSKA (reference sequence). CDR3 in DNA: TGCAGTGTACCTAGCGGGGGGACGAGCTCCTACGAGCAGTACTTC. This translates into CSVPSGGTSSYEQYF.

The rearrangement links TRBV7-7 to TRBJ2-2, with 9 positions matching TRBD1. Per germline, CDR1 SSHAT and CDR2 FNYEAQ (reference sequence). CDR3 length: 15 amino acids. V lost 5 bases and J lost 9; bases outside the gene matches: 10. The CDR3 spells CASSASDRGNWELFF. CDR3 nucleotides: TGTGCCAGCAGCGCCTCCGACAGGGGGAACTGGGAGCTGTTTTTT.

This clonotype was seen only a few times. This chain links TRBV29-1 with TRBJ2-5; the match to TRBD1 covers 9 bases. Germline CDR1 reads SQVTM; CDR2 reads ANQGSEA. V lost 3 bases and J lost 0; bases outside the gene matches: 5. The CDR3 covers 15 residues. CDR3 protein: CSVDTDRGDQETQYF. CDR3 DNA: TGCAGCGTTGATACCGACAGGGGGGACCAAGAGACCCAGTACTTC. The whole variable domain, remainder taken from reference TRBV29-1 and TRBJ2-5, is SAVISQKPSRDICQRGTSLTIQCQVDSQVTMMFWYRQQPGQSLTLIATANQGSEATYESGFVIDKFPISRPNLTFSTLTVSNMSPEDSSIYLCSVDTDRGDQETQYFGPGTRLLVL.

The gene calls are TRBV29-1 and TRBJ2-1, with TRBD2 identical over 14 bases. In germline, CDR1 is SQVTM, CDR2 ANQGSEA. There are 15 residues in the CDR3. J lost 6 bases, V lost 2 bases, and 3 bases had no gene match. This CDR3 is CSVELGTSGSNEQFF. The CDR3 bases are TGCAGCGTTGAACTAGGGACTAGCGGGAGCAATGAGCAGTTCTTC.